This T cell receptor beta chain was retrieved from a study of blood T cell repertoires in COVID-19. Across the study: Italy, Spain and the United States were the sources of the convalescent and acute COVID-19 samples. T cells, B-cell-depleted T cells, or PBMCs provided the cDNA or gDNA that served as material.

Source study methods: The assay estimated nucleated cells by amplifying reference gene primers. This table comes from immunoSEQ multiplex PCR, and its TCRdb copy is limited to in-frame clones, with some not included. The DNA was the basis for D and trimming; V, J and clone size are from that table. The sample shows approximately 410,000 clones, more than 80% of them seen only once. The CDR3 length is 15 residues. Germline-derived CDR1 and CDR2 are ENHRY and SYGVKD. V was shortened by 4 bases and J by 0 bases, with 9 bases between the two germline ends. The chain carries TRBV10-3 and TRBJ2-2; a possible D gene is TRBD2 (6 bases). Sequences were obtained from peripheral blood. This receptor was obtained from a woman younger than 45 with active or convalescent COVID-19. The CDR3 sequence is CAISVGGPNTGELFF. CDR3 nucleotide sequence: TGTGCCATCAGTGTCGGGGGACCGAACACCGGGGAGCTGTTTTTT.